Sequencing of this TCR beta chain was carried out in a study of blood T cell repertoires in COVID-19. Study information: Sources were T cells, B-cell-depleted T cells, or PBMCs; the material itself was cDNA or gDNA.

TCRdb's copy holds only in-frame clones and misses some; the assay was immunoSEQ multiplex PCR. The sample carries over 120,000 clones, 85% to 90% recorded once. Germline V lookup: CDR1 MDHEN, CDR2 SYDVKM. The CDR3 has 16 amino acids. Trimming cost V 3 bases and J 6 bases, with 17 bases left between them. Categorization into cohorts depended on clinical history that participants reported. The sequence came from a man aged 55 to 70 who had recovered from COVID-19. Material for sequencing was PBMCs or T cells enriched from blood (not recorded which). The chain recombines TRBV28 with TRBJ1-4; weak D call: TRBD1 (6 bases). The CDR3 loop is CASSLLSGTPYEKLFF. The CDR3 nucleotides read TGTGCCAGCAGTTTGCTCTCGGGGACACCTTATGAAAAACTGTTTTTT. Using reference TRBV28 and TRBJ1-4 for the parts outside the CDR3, the full variable domain is DVKVTQSSRYLVKRTGEKVFLECVQDMDHENMFWYRQDPGLGLRLIYFSYDVKMKEKGDIPEGYSVSREKKERFSLILESASTNQTSMYLCASSLLSGTPYEKLFFGSGTQLSVL.